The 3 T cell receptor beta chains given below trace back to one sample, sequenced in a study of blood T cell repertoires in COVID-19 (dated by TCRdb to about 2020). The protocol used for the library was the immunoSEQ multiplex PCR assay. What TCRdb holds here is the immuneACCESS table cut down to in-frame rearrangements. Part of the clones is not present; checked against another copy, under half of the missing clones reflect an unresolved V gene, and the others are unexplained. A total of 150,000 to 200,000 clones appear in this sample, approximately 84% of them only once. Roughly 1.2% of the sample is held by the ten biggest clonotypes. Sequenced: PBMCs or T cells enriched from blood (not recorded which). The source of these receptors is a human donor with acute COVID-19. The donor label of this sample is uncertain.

The CDR3 is CASSWGTDQPQHF. CDR3 DNA sequence: TGTGCCAGCAGCTGGGGGACAGATCAGCCCCAGCATTTT. The V gene is TRBV27, the J gene TRBJ1-5, with TRBD1 identical over 7 bases. Germline V gene lookup returns CDR1 MNHEY and CDR2 SMNVEV (reference sequence). This CDR3 has 13 residues. J gave up 5 bases and V 6 bases, and 4 bases lay outside the gene matches.

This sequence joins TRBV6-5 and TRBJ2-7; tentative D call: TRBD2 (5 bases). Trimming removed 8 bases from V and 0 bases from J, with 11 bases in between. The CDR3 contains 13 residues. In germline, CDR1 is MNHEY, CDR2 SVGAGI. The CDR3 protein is CASGGQSSYEQYF. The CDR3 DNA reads TGTGCCAGCGGCGGGCAGAGCTCCTACGAGCAGTACTTC.

CDR3 sequence (DNA): TGTGCCAGCAGCTCCTTGACAGAAAAGTTCTTC. Protein product: CASSSLTEKFF. This chain connects TRBV13 to TRBJ2-1, with D tentatively TRBD1 (5 bases). The ends were cut back, 4 bases at V and 14 bases at J, with 12 bases in the middle. The CDR3 has 11 residues. CDR1 is PRHDT, CDR2 FYEKMQ, per germline (reference sequence).